This TCR beta chain was recovered during a study of T-cell memory formation after mild COVID-19. TCRdb reprocessed the 5' RACE reads with MiXCR, giving one entry per CDR3 protein. The sample records roughly 150,000 distinct CDR3 sequences, approximately 12% being singletons. Germline-derived CDR1 and CDR2 are ENHRY and SYGVKD. With 0 bases removed from V and 7 bases from J, the gap between germline ends came to 7 bases. The CDR3 is 13 residues long. This clonotype was sampled from a man younger than 35 who had mild COVID-19 (a few samples of this study predate the infection). Cell type and time point are not known. This sequence joins TRBV10-3 and TRBJ1-5, with D perhaps TRBD1 (6 bases). Sequenced sample: PBMCs or a T cell subset sorted from them (not recorded which). This CDR3 reads CAISESDSQPQHF. CDR3 in DNA: TGTGCCATCAGTGAGTCGGACAGCCAGCCCCAGCATTTT.